These 7 T cell receptor beta chains originate from one sample sequenced in a study of blood T cell repertoires in COVID-19. Sequencing was performed with immunoSEQ multiplex PCR; in TCRdb, only in-frame clones are kept and a portion is missing. Among 350,000 or so clones, 80% to 90% were seen once, and the ten largest hold around 4.2%. The sequenced sample was PBMCs or T cells enriched from blood (not recorded which). Receptors originate from a woman in her 40s with acute COVID-19.

The table lists this clone with a count of one. The V gene is TRBV10-3, the J gene TRBJ1-1; D remains unclear. Germline V gene sequence: CDR1 ENHRY, CDR2 SYGVKD. The length of the CDR3 is 14 residues. Trimming cost V 6 bases and J 4 bases, with 15 bases left between them. For the CDR3, the DNA is TGTGCCATCAGATCGTTAACGGGAGTCACTGAAGCTTTCTTT. Translation: CAIRSLTGVTEAFF.

This chain links TRBV6-5 with TRBJ2-4, with D possibly being TRBD1 (5 bases). There are 12 residues in the CDR3. V dropped 8 bases and J dropped 7 bases, with 12 bases sitting between them. CDR1 is MNHEY and CDR2 is SVGAGI in the germline V gene. DNA for the CDR3: TGTGCCAGCGGGGCCCTTAGGAACATTCAGTACTTC. This sequence encodes CASGALRNIQYF.

The J gene is TRBJ2-3, the V gene TRBV2; TRBD2 might be the D (6 bases). The CDR3 extends over 13 amino acids. The V gene's germline CDR1 is SNHLY and CDR2 FYNNEI. V lost 6 bases and J lost 5, with 12 bases in between. The CDR3 nucleotides read TGTGCCAGCAGCCTAGCGCGCCTAGATACGCAGTATTTT. This sequence encodes CASSLARLDTQYF.

The chain uses TRBV28 and TRBJ2-7; 9 bases map to TRBD1. V trimming: 3 bases; J trimming: 5 bases; junction bases outside the gene matches: 8. The CDR3 length is 15 residues. Per the germline V gene, CDR1 is MDHEN and CDR2 is SYDVKM. As DNA, the CDR3 is TGTGCCAGCAGTTTTTACCGGGACAGGGCCAACGAGCAGTACTTC. Translation: CASSFYRDRANEQYF.

The chain recombines TRBV9 with TRBJ1-3; 8 nucleotides line up with TRBD1. Germline V gene lookup returns CDR1 SGDLS and CDR2 YYNGEE. V was clipped by 4 bases and J by 4 bases; unmatched bases: 4. The CDR3 totals 14 residues. The DNA of the CDR3 is TGTGCCAGCAGCAGTGGGACAGGAGGAAACACCATATATTTT. This sequence encodes CASSSGTGGNTIYF.

The chain has TRBV18 and TRBJ1-4; D gene unclear. CDR1 KGHSH and CDR2 LQKENI come from the germline V gene. This CDR3 is 15 amino acids long. Trimming shortened V by 5 bases and J by 3 bases, and 13 bases separated the two germline ends. For the CDR3, the DNA is TGTGCCAGCTCATCTGACAAAGGCCCTAATGAAAAACTGTTTTTT. It codes for CASSSDKGPNEKLFF.

The chain joins TRBV9 to TRBJ2-3, with 11 bases matching TRBD2. V was pared by 3 bases and J by 8 bases, with 8 bases of the junction left unmatched. Per germline, CDR1 SGDLS and CDR2 YYNGEE. The CDR3 consists of 15 residues. The chain's CDR3 is CASSESTSGIATQYF. In DNA, the CDR3 is TGTGCCAGCAGCGAGTCGACTAGCGGGATCGCTACGCAGTATTTT.